The entry below gives a single TCR beta chain sequence along with its context. Its target is not known. Trimming removed 4 bases at V and 4 bases at J, with 8 bases between. CDR1 is MGHDK, CDR2 SYGVNS, per germline. The CDR3 length is 13 residues. Profiling relied on immunoSEQ multiplex PCR, and the TCRdb table lists in-frame clones only, not all of them. This table holds fewer than 45,000 clones, 75% to 95% found once. The data were taken from a study of a mutant IDH1 vaccine in newly diagnosed glioma. About the study: Pretreatment consisted of radiotherapy, temozolomide, or both, with most receiving both.

Time point specified: week 23, last vaccination. Doses comprised 300 ug of mutant IDH1 20-mer peptide each, plus topical imiquimod. This receptor was taken from a man aged 50-60 years with glioma. The sample here was PBMCs, taken from a glioma patient whose treatment included an IDH1 peptide vaccine. The gene calls are TRBV25-1 and TRBJ1-5, with a tentative D call TRBD1 (6 bases). In DNA form, the CDR3 reads TGTGCCAGCAGTGGCGGACAGAATCAGCCCCAGCATTTT. It encodes CASSGGQNQPQHF. Combining the CDR3 with reference TRBV25-1 and TRBJ1-5 gives the whole variable domain EADIYQTPRYLVIGTGKKITLECSQTMGHDKMYWYQQDPGMELHLIHYSYGVNSTEKGDLSSESTVSRIRTEHFPLTLESARPSHTSQYLCASSGGQNQPQHFGDGTRLSIL.